This record concerns one TCR beta chain sequence. This clonotype was recorded many times. No antigen is known for it. No base qualities exist here, and no much larger clone lies one base off it. The data were obtained in a study of T cells after yellow fever vaccination (dated by TCRdb to the late 2010s). In terms of the full investigation: The SMART-Seq v4 Ultra Low Input RNA kit was used to prepare libraries from fractions with low cell numbers. Bulk TCR alpha and beta repertoires were sequenced longitudinally to track T-cell clones before and after primary and booster YFV17D yellow fever vaccination. Two healthy male donors made up the cohort, one aged 18 to 30 years and the other aged 30 to 40 years. Bulk PBMC replicates and cell subsets were isolated from blood drawn at multiple timepoints before and after both primary and secondary immunization. What the research found in general, with its limitations: FACS-sorted repertoires could contain abundant contaminating clonotypes from the bulk population, so computational filtering was required. A small fraction of clonotypes appeared in both the CD4 and CD8 compartments, likely as a result of convergent recombination. Because only a couple of donors were included in the study, the extent to which the findings can be generalized is limited. Compared with the primary T-cell response, the secondary T-cell response was faster but weaker, reaching its peak on day 5 rather than on day 15. After the booster, most of the clones that had expanded following primary vaccination were detected again (roughly 96% of CD4 and roughly nine tenths of CD8), which suggests that memory was broadly maintained.

Spanning cysteine to phenylalanine, the CDR3 consists of 13 amino acids. The only DNA kept is the CDR3, 39 bases in frame from the first base. The germline V gene sets CDR1 to MNHEY and CDR2 to SVGEGT. Trimming removed 6 bases from V and 1 base from J; the gene matches leave 2 bases unexplained. TCR cDNA was made using 5'RACE template switching, a step that added a universal primer site and unique molecular identifiers. Priming of cDNA synthesis was performed from both the TCR alpha and TCR beta constant segments. Two PCR steps were used to amplify libraries, with sample barcodes and sequencing adapters being added in the second step. Sequencing of libraries was done on Illumina HiSeq 2500 (2x100 bp) or NovaSeq (2x150 bp). Per the source publication's procedure: MIGEC was used to demultiplex reads and collapse the reads into UMI consensus sequences, and MiXCR was used for V(D)J alignment. Vaccine-responding clonotypes were defined with edgeR using replicate PBMC samples, requiring FDR below 0.01 and a log2 fold change above 5 up to day 15. Each bulk clonotype received a CD4 or CD8 identity based on whether the sequenced CD4 or CD8 repertoire contained that clonotype at higher abundance. TCRdb applied fastp at Q25 and MiXCR to the public reads, then kept only in-frame beta chains. Duplicate CDR3 protein sequences are folded into a single record with the most common DNA and genes. The V and J calls, along with clone size, are taken from TCRdb and not from the paper's own processing. The sample includes about 150,000 distinct CDR3 sequences, with less than 8.5% observed a single time. The ten most abundant clones make up more than 0.6% of the sample.

The label giving this sample's treatment or condition can be read as: live attenuated yellow fever vaccine strain. A standard Ficoll-Paque protocol was used to isolate PBMCs from peripheral blood. Dynabeads CD4 and CD8 positive selection kits were used to isolate CD4 and CD8 T-cell fractions. TriZol was used to extract RNA from bulk PBMCs, CD4 and CD8 fractions, and dextramer-positive and dextramer-negative fractions. The specimen comprised CD4+ T cells sorted from PBMCs, sampled 10 days after the yellow fever booster vaccination. The chain is assembled from TRBV6-2 or TRBV6-3 and TRBJ1-1, with TRBD1 matching 7 junction bases. The receptor comes from a young man who received the YFV17D yellow fever vaccine. The CDR3 sequence is CASRGQPNTEAFF. DNA sequence: TGTGCCAGCAGGGGACAGCCGAACACTGAAGCTTTCTTT.